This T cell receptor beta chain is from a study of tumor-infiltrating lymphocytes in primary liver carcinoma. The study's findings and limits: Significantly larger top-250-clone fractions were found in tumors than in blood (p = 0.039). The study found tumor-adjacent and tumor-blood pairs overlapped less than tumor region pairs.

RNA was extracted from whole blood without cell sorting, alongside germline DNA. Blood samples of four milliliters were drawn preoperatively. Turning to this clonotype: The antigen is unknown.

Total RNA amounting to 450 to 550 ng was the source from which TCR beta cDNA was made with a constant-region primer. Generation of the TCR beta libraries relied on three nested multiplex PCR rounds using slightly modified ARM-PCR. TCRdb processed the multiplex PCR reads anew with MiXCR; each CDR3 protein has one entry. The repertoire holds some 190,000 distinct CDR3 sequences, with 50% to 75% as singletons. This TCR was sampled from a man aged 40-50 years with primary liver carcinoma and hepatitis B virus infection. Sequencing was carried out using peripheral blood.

CDR3 coding DNA: TGTGCCAGTAGTATTGGTAGCGGGAGGTACCAAGAGACCCAGTACTTC. Protein product: CASSIGSGRYQETQYF. The chain recombines TRBV19 with TRBJ2-5; 10 positions match TRBD2. The germline gives CDR1 LNHDA, CDR2 SQIVND (reference sequence). This CDR3 contains 16 residues. The V segment lost 3 bases and the J segment 0 bases; nucleotides outside the gene matches: 4. The entire variable domain, with the rest obtained from reference TRBV19 and TRBJ2-5, is as follows: DGGITQSPKYLFRKEGQNVTLSCEQNLNHDAMYWYRQDPGQGLRLIYYSQIVNDFQKGDIAEGYSVSREKKESFPLTVTSAQKNPTAFYLCASSIGSGRYQETQYFGPGTRLLVL.